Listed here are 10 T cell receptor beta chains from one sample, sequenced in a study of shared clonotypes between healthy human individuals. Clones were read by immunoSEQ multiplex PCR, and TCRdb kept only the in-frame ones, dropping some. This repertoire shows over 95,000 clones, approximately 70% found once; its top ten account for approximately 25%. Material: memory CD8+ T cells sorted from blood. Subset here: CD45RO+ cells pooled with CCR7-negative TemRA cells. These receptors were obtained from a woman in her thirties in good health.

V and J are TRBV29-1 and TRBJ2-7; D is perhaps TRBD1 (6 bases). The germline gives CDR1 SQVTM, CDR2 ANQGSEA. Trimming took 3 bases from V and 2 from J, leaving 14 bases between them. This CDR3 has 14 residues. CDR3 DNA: TGCAGCGTTGAGTTGGGGGCCAATCCCTACGAGCAGTACTTC. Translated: CSVELGANPYEQYF.

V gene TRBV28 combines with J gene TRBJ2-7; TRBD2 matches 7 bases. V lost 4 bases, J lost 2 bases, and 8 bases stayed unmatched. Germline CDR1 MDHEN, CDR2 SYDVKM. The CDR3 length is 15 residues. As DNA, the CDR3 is TGTGCCAGCAGTTCCACGGGGGGAAAGCCCTACGAGCAGTACTTC. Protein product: CASSSTGGKPYEQYF.

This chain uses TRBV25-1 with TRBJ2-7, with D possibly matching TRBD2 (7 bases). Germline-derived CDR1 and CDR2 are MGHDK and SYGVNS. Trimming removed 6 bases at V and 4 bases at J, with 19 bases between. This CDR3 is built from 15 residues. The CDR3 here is CASSFFGGLGYEQYF. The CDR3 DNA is TGTGCCAGCAGCTTTTTCGGGGGGCTGGGATACGAGCAGTACTTC.

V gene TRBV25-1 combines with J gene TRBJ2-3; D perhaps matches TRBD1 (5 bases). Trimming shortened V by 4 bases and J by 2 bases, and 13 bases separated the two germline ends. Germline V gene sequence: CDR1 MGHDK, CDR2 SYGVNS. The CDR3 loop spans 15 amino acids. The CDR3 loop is CASSVTGTTTDTQYF. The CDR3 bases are TGTGCCAGCAGTGTCACAGGAACAACCACAGATACGCAGTATTTT.

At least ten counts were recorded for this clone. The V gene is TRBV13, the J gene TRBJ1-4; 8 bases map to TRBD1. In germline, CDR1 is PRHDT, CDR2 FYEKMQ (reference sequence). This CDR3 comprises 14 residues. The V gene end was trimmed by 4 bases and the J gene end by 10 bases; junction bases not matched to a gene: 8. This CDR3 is CASSSDRVFGKLFF. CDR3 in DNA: TGTGCCAGCAGCTCGGACAGGGTCTTTGGAAAACTGTTTTTT.

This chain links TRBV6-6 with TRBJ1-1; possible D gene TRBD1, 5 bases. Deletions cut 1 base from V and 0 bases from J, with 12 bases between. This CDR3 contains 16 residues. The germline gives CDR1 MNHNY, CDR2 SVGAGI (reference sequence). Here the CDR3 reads CASSYFEGRMNTEAFF. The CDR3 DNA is TGTGCCAGCAGTTACTTCGAGGGACGGATGAACACTGAAGCTTTCTTT.

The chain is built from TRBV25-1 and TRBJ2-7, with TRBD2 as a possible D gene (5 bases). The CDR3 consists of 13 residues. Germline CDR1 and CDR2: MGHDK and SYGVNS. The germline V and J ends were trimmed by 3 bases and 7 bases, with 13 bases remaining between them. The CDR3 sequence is CASSDRDDGEQYF. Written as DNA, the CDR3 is TGTGCCAGCAGTGATCGGGATGATGGGGAGCAGTACTTC.

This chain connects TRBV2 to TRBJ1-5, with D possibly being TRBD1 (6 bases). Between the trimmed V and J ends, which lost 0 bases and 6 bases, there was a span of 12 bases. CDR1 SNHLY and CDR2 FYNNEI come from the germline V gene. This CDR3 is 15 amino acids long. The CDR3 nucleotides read TGTGCCAGCAGTGAAGCGGGGACACGCTCTCAGCCCCAGCATTTT. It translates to CASSEAGTRSQPQHF. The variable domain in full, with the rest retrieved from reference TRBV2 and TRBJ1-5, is EPEVTQTPSHQVTQMGQEVILRCVPISNHLYFYWYRQILGQKVEFLVSFYNNEISEKSEIFDDQFSVERPDGSNFTLKIRSTKLEDSAMYFCASSEAGTRSQPQHFGDGTRLSIL.

The CDR3 here is CASSLRVAGGHEQYF. The CDR3 DNA follows: TGTGCCAGCAGCCTGAGGGTGGCAGGGGGCCACGAGCAGTACTTC. V and J are TRBV5-5 and TRBJ2-7, with 8 bases fitting TRBD1. In germline, CDR1 is SGHKS, CDR2 YYEKEE (reference sequence). V shed 4 bases and J 5 bases; nucleotides not matched to a gene: 11. The CDR3 consists of 15 residues.

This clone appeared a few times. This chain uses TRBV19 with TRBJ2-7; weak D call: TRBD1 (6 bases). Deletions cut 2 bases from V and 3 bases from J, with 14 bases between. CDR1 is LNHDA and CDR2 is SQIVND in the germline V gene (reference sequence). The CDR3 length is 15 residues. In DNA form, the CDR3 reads TGTGCCAGTAGTATATCGGCAGGGGCGGACTACGAGCAGTACTTC. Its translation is CASSISAGADYEQYF.